Listed here are 27 T cell receptor beta chains from one sample, sequenced in a study of cytomegalovirus exposure and HLA in healthy donors. Primers: 60 Vbeta forward and 13 Jbeta reverse. TCRdb keeps only in-frame clones here, not all; method: immunoSEQ multiplex PCR. The sample shows approximately 190,000 clones, approximately 85% of them seen only once. The material sequenced was PBMCs. Receptors originate from a woman aged 50 to 65 in good health and CMV-seropositive.

This chain uses TRBV6-6 with TRBJ2-4; tentatively, D is TRBD1 (5 bases). V lost 5 bases to trimming and J lost 5 bases, with 7 bases between them. The CDR3 sequence is 12 residues long. Germline CDR1 is MNHNY and CDR2 is SVGAGI (reference sequence). CDR3 region: CASSGAQNIQYF. In nucleotides, the CDR3 is TGTGCCAGCAGTGGGGCTCAAAACATTCAGTACTTC.

The chain joins TRBV11-3 to TRBJ2-5, with 10 bases fitting TRBD2. V lost 5 bases, J lost 4 bases, and 7 bases stayed unmatched. The V gene's germline CDR1 is SGHNT and CDR2 YENEEA. The CDR3 is 15 residues long. Here the CDR3 DNA reads TGTGCCAGCAGCCCGAGCGGGGGGGCCTCAGAGACCCAGTACTTC. Amino acids: CASSPSGGASETQYF.

The chain joins TRBV5-1 to TRBJ2-1; 7 positions agree with TRBD1. This CDR3 spans 14 amino acids. Per the germline V gene, CDR1 is SGHRS and CDR2 is YFSETQ. J was trimmed by 0 bases and V by 3 bases; bases with no gene match: 0. CDR3: CASSSGGSYNEQFF. Written as DNA, the CDR3 is TGCGCCAGCAGCTCAGGGGGCTCCTACAATGAGCAGTTCTTC.

This chain uses TRBV5-1 with TRBJ2-7, with D possibly being TRBD2 (5 bases). From germline, CDR1 is SGHRS and CDR2 YFSETQ. The V end was cut by 2 bases, the J end by 0 bases, with 9 bases between. This CDR3 is built from 14 residues. CDR3 DNA: TGCGCCAGCAGCTTTAGGACTGGCTCCTACGAGCAGTACTTC. Translating it yields CASSFRTGSYEQYF.

This rearrangement joins TRBV4-3 to TRBJ2-5; 10 bases line up with TRBD2. This CDR3 has 19 amino acids. Losses at the gene ends were 0 bases for V and 7 bases for J; bases not matched to a gene: 17. CDR1 and CDR2 (germline): LGHNA, YSLEER. CDR3 DNA sequence: TGCGCCAGCAGCCAAGATAGGGCGGCTAGCGGGGGAGGGGTGGGGACCCAGTACTTC. This sequence encodes CASSQDRAASGGGVGTQYF.

This clone was counted only a few times. The chain joins TRBV5-5 to TRBJ2-1; 11 bases fit TRBD1. The V gene's germline CDR1 is SGHKS and CDR2 YYEKEE (reference sequence). The CDR3 is 17 residues long. V gave up 4 bases and J gave up 5 bases; unmatched junction bases: 11. The CDR3 here is CASSLTYPGQGDNEQFF. As DNA, the CDR3 is TGTGCCAGCAGCCTAACCTATCCGGGACAGGGGGACAATGAGCAGTTCTTC.

The CDR3 sequence is CASSLQGAGRDTQYF. For the CDR3, the DNA is TGTGCCAGCAGCTTACAGGGGGCCGGGAGGGATACGCAGTATTTT. The chain employs TRBV7-2 and TRBJ2-3; D perhaps matches TRBD1 (8 bases). Germline-derived CDR1 and CDR2 are SGHTA and FQGNSA. This CDR3 comprises 15 residues. V was trimmed by 2 bases and J by 6 bases, leaving 15 bases between them.

The V and J genes are TRBV6-5 and TRBJ1-1; no definite D call. CDR1 and CDR2 (germline): MNHEY, SVGAGI. Between the trimmed V and J ends, which lost 6 bases and 6 bases, there was a span of 14 bases. The CDR3 is 13 residues long. CDR3 nucleotide sequence: TGTGCCAGCAGATCTGGAGGGTTCTCTGAAGCTTTCTTT. Translation: CASRSGGFSEAFF.

The table lists this clone with a few counts. The chain is built from TRBV10-1 and TRBJ1-1; D is possibly TRBD1 (6 bases). Deletions cut 0 bases from V and 3 bases from J, with 11 bases between. CDR1 is WNHNN and CDR2 is SYGVQD in the germline V gene (reference sequence). The CDR3 totals 15 residues. The CDR3 coding sequence is TGCGCCAGCAGTGAGTCCCAGGGGCCGTACACTGAAGCTTTCTTT. Amino acid sequence: CASSESQGPYTEAFF.

This clone was observed a few times. V is TRBV5-6 and J is TRBJ2-5, with 7 nucleotides matching TRBD2. CDR3 length: 14 amino acids. V trimming: 0 bases; J trimming: 4 bases; junction bases outside the gene matches: 3. The germline CDR1 and CDR2 sequences are SGHDT and YYEEEE. Here the CDR3 DNA reads TGTGCCAGCAGCTTGGGACAGCGGGGAGAGACCCAGTACTTC. As protein: CASSLGQRGETQYF.

V and J are TRBV28 and TRBJ2-7; 8 bases line up with TRBD1. The length of the CDR3 is 14 residues. The V gene end was trimmed by 5 bases and the J gene end by 5 bases; junction bases not matched to a gene: 8. CDR1 and CDR2 (germline): MDHEN, SYDVKM. CDR3 region: CASSLGQVKNEQYF. In DNA form, the CDR3 reads TGTGCCAGCAGTCTGGGACAGGTTAAGAACGAGCAGTACTTC. The complete variable domain, with remaining parts taken from reference TRBV28 and TRBJ2-7, reads DVKVTQSSRYLVKRTGEKVFLECVQDMDHENMFWYRQDPGLGLRLIYFSYDVKMKEKGDIPEGYSVSREKKERFSLILESASTNQTSMYLCASSLGQVKNEQYFGPGTRLTVT.

This clone was observed a handful of times. V and J are TRBV6-6 and TRBJ2-3; 9 bases are shared with TRBD2. Unmatched junction bases numbered 4, after V lost 8 bases and J lost 4 bases. Germline V gene sequence: CDR1 MNHNY, CDR2 SVGAGI (reference sequence). The CDR3 is made up of 13 amino acids. CDR3 amino acids: CASAGGRADTQYF. In nucleotides, the CDR3 is TGTGCCAGCGCGGGGGGGCGGGCAGATACGCAGTATTTT.

The chain combines TRBV4-1 with TRBJ1-3; the D gene is possibly TRBD1 (6 bases). Germline V lookup: CDR1 MGHRA, CDR2 YSYEKL. The CDR3 consists of 18 residues. V dropped 4 bases and J dropped 3 bases, with 22 bases sitting between them. The CDR3 coding sequence is TGCGCCAGCAGCCTTCGACAAGAGGTGGGGGCGGATGGAAACACCATATATTTT. Amino acids: CASSLRQEVGADGNTIYF.

The rearrangement joins TRBV2 to TRBJ1-6; D is unresolved. Deletions cut 4 bases from V and 0 bases from J, with 10 bases between. The CDR3 length is 16 residues. CDR1 SNHLY and CDR2 FYNNEI come from the germline V gene. The CDR3 nucleotides read TGTGCCAGCAGTGGAGGGAAGAGCTCCTATAATTCACCCCTCCACTTT. Translated: CASSGGKSSYNSPLHF.

The gene calls are TRBV29-1 and TRBJ2-7; 7 positions match TRBD1. The CDR3 covers 13 residues. The V gene end was trimmed by 4 bases and the J gene end by 3 bases; junction bases not matched to a gene: 6. Germline V gene lookup returns CDR1 SQVTM and CDR2 ANQGSEA. Written as DNA, the CDR3 is TGCAGCGTTGTGTCAGGGGGTTACTACGAGCAGTACTTC. Protein sequence: CSVVSGGYYEQYF.

V gene TRBV5-4 combines with J gene TRBJ1-1; D uncertain. This CDR3 region has 14 residues. V lost 0 bases and J lost 0, with 6 bases in between. From germline, CDR1 is SGHNT and CDR2 YYREEE (reference sequence). CDR3 loop: CASSLVPVNTEAFF. In DNA form, the CDR3 reads TGTGCCAGCAGCTTGGTACCGGTGAACACTGAAGCTTTCTTT.

This chain connects TRBV21-1 to TRBJ1-4; the table assigns TRBD1, which was not confirmed against the DNA. TRBV21-1 is deemed a pseudogene. The CDR3 length is 15 residues. CDR3 in amino acids: CASSKLDRAAEKLFF. Here the CDR3 DNA reads TGTGCCAGCAGCAAATTGGACAGGGCGGCCGAAAAACTGTTTTTT.

The V gene is TRBV5-8, the J gene TRBJ2-1; a possible D gene is TRBD2 (6 bases). The length of the CDR3 is 15 residues. Trimming took 1 base from V and 2 from J, leaving 10 bases between them. CDR1 and CDR2 (germline): SGHTS, YDEGEE. DNA of the CDR3: TGTGCCAGCAGCTTGCGGGGGAGTCCCTACAATGAGCAGTTCTTC. As protein: CASSLRGSPYNEQFF.

In DNA form, the CDR3 reads TGTGCCAGCAGCCCCCAGGTCGGGGGGTTAACTGAAGCTTTCTTT. This codes for CASSPQVGGLTEAFF. The V and J genes are TRBV6-1 and TRBJ1-1, with D perhaps matching TRBD1 (5 bases). V lost 6 bases and J lost 5, with 19 bases in between. Germline V gene data show CDR1 as MNHNS and CDR2 as SASEGT. CDR3 length equals 15 residues.

The genes are TRBV6-6 and TRBJ1-2, with unresolved D. Looked up from germline, CDR1 is MNHNY and CDR2 is SVGAGI (reference sequence). This CDR3 comprises 14 residues. V shed 3 bases and J shed 0 bases, with 8 bases lying between them. The CDR3 spells CASSYHQANYGYTF. CDR3 in DNA: TGTGCCAGCAGTTATCACCAGGCTAACTATGGCTACACCTTC.

This chain connects TRBV18 to TRBJ1-1; D not certain. Between the trimmed V and J ends, which lost 5 bases and 0 bases, there was a span of 7 bases. The germline V gene encodes CDR1 KGHSH and CDR2 LQKENI. The CDR3 consists of 13 residues. The CDR3 reads CASSSRMNTEAFF. For the CDR3, the DNA is TGTGCCAGCTCATCCAGAATGAACACTGAAGCTTTCTTT.

This clone was seen once. The chain links TRBV11-2 to TRBJ1-5, with 7 bases that match TRBD1. The CDR3 has 14 amino acids. With V trimmed by 9 bases and J by 2 bases, 7 bases remained unmatched. Germline CDR1 reads SGHAT; CDR2 reads FQNNGV. The CDR3 DNA reads TGTGCCAGTACCTCCGGGACAGGCAATCAGCCCCAGCATTTT. It encodes CASTSGTGNQPQHF.

The chain links TRBV1 to TRBJ1-1; TRBD1, the D gene given by the table, was not confirmed from the DNA. TRBV1 is termed a pseudogene. This CDR3 is built from 14 residues. The CDR3: CTSSHPTGESEAFF. DNA of the CDR3: TGCACCAGCAGCCACCCGACAGGGGAGAGTGAAGCTTTCTTT.

The rearrangement links TRBV6-1 to TRBJ2-1, with 8 nucleotides matching TRBD2. Germline V lookup: CDR1 MNHNS, CDR2 SASEGT. J was trimmed by 4 bases and V by 3 bases; bases with no gene match: 5. This CDR3 has 15 amino acids. CDR3 coding DNA: TGTGCCAGCAGTGAGGAACTAGCGGTTTACAATGAGCAGTTCTTC. The encoded protein is CASSEELAVYNEQFF.

The chain recombines TRBV15 with TRBJ1-5; D gene uncertain. The CDR3 is 13 residues long. Germline lookup yields CDR1 LNHNV and CDR2 YYDKDF (reference sequence). V lost 1 base and J 9 bases, leaving 10 bases between the germline ends. CDR3 sequence (DNA): TGTGCCACCAGCAGAGCGGGTGAGGCGCCCCAGCATTTT. Its translation is CATSRAGEAPQHF. Based on the CDR3 plus reference TRBV15 and TRBJ1-5, the full variable domain is DAMVIQNPRYQVTQFGKPVTLSCSQTLNHNVMYWYQQKSSQAPKLLFHYYDKDFNNEADTPDNFQSRRPNTSFCFLDIRSPGLGDTAMYLCATSRAGEAPQHFGDGTRLSIL.

The chain couples TRBV5-5 to TRBJ2-7, with D tentatively TRBD2 (6 bases). The CDR3 runs to 13 residues. V lost 5 bases and J 0 bases, leaving 9 bases between the germline ends. Germline CDR1 and CDR2: SGHKS and YYEKEE (reference sequence). CDR3 protein: CASRTSGSYEQYF. The DNA for the CDR3 is TGTGCCAGCAGGACTAGTGGCTCCTACGAGCAGTACTTC.

Turning to this clone: Other DNA variants within this sample encode the same CDR3. The chain uses TRBV5-1 and TRBJ2-5; TRBD1 might be the D (6 bases). This CDR3 comprises 14 residues. The germline V and J ends were trimmed by 2 bases and 5 bases, with 13 bases remaining between them. Germline loops: CDR1 SGHRS, CDR2 YFSETQ. In DNA form, the CDR3 reads TGCGCCAGCAGCTTAGATAGCAGGGGCGAGACCCAGTACTTC. Translating it yields CASSLDSRGETQYF.